These 7 T cell receptor beta chains were sequenced from one sample in a study of blood T cell repertoires in COVID-19. Generated by immunoSEQ multiplex PCR, the TCRdb table keeps only in-frame clones and is missing some. The sample lists approximately 25,000 clones; 55% to 85% were seen once. The sequenced sample was peripheral blood. The receptors were gathered from an elderly woman with acute or convalescent COVID-19.

The chain combines TRBV6-5 with TRBJ1-1, with D perhaps TRBD1 (5 bases). The ends were cut back, 7 bases at V and 5 bases at J, with 14 bases in the middle. CDR3 length equals 13 residues. CDR1 is MNHEY, CDR2 SVGAGI, per germline. For the CDR3, the DNA is TGTGCCAGCACGAGGGGAGGGTGGACTGAAGCTTTCTTT. Translation gives CASTRGGWTEAFF.

V usage is TRBV29-1 and J usage is TRBJ2-2; 7 bases map to TRBD1. Germline trimming cut 4 bases from V and 6 bases from J; bases unmatched to any gene: 5. The CDR3 covers 13 residues. Germline V lookup: CDR1 SQVTM, CDR2 ANQGSEA. CDR3 sequence reads: CSVAYTGAGELFF. As DNA, the CDR3 is TGCAGCGTTGCATACACAGGGGCCGGGGAGCTGTTTTTT.

This chain joins TRBV10-3 and TRBJ2-7, with 7 bases identical to TRBD1. The CDR3 loop spans 13 amino acids. Looked up from germline, CDR1 is ENHRY and CDR2 is SYGVKD. V was clipped by 10 bases and J by 2 bases; unmatched bases: 8. This chain's CDR3 is CATTSDRTYEQYF. The DNA of the CDR3 is TGTGCCACTACCTCGGACAGGACCTACGAGCAGTACTTC.

The rearrangement links TRBV6-5 to TRBJ1-1; 7 positions match TRBD1. Germline assignment: CDR1 MNHEY and CDR2 SVGAGI. V gave up 6 bases and J gave up 5 bases; unmatched junction bases: 3. This CDR3 has 12 residues. CDR3 sequence (DNA): TGTGCCAGCAGCTCCAGGGGGACTGAAGCTTTCTTT. Its translation: CASSSRGTEAFF.

This chain links TRBV2 with TRBJ2-6, with a possible D match to TRBD1 (6 bases). Germline V lookup: CDR1 SNHLY, CDR2 FYNNEI. This CDR3 has 15 residues. The V gene lost 5 bases and the J gene lost 0 bases, with 8 bases spanning the gap. Here the CDR3 DNA reads TGTGCCAGCAGTTCCAGGGGCTCTGGGGCCAACGTCCTGACTTTC. This translates into CASSSRGSGANVLTF.

This sequence joins TRBV9 and TRBJ2-2; tentatively, D is TRBD2 (5 bases). The germline V gene has CDR1 SGDLS and CDR2 YYNGEE. The ends were cut back, 3 bases at V and 7 bases at J, with 10 bases in the middle. The CDR3 extends over 13 amino acids. CDR3 sequence (DNA): TGTGCCAGCAGCGAAGTCGGGATCGGGGAGCTGTTTTTT. Translated: CASSEVGIGELFF.

In its sample, this clone was seen a few times. This chain uses TRBV2 with TRBJ2-5; tentatively, D is TRBD1 (5 bases). The germline V gene has CDR1 SNHLY and CDR2 FYNNEI. There are 14 residues in the CDR3. The ends were cut back, 6 bases at V and 2 bases at J, with 13 bases in the middle. CDR3: CASRPTVTQETQYF. The CDR3 nucleotides read TGTGCCAGCAGGCCGACAGTGACTCAAGAGACCCAGTACTTC.